This is a list of T cell receptor beta chains from one sample in a study of T cells in narcolepsy. Using immunoSEQ multiplex PCR, the repertoire was profiled, and TCRdb retains in-frame clones only, with some absent. Counted here are about 30,000 clones, roughly 82% occurring once; the ten biggest clones make up roughly 1%. The sample comprised CD45RA- memory CD4+ T cells from PBMCs. All receptors derive from a human donor with narcolepsy. Each CDR3 is given with its conserved first and last residue. The D gene is left open where the match is weak. The size of a clone is reported for some rows only, either as once, few or many, or as a class for expanded clones.

>NA|15|TRBV18|NA|TRBJ1-2
TGTGCCAGCTCACCGGACGCCTCAGGAGGTAGAGGCTACACCTTC
CASSPDASGGRGYTF
>NA|15|TRBV11-2|NA|TRBJ2-7
TGTGCCAGCAGCGGGCGGCACAGTGGAAGGGACGAGCAGTACTTC
CASSGRHSGRDEQYF
>TRBD2|18|TRBV7-2|once|TRBJ2-1
TGTGCCAGCAGCTTAGCGCCTAGCGGGGGGGTTCTCCACAATGAGCAGTTCTTC
CASSLAPSGGVLHNEQFF
>TRBD1|16|TRBV5-6|NA|TRBJ1-2
TGTGCCAGCAGCTTGGTAGGGGACAGCTCCACTAAGGGCTACACCTTC
CASSLVGDSSTKGYTF
>NA|14|TRBV27|NA|TRBJ1-5
TGTGCCAGCAGTCCCAGCTATAGCAATCAGCCCCAGCATTTT
CASSPSYSNQPQHF
>NA|14|TRBV2|NA|TRBJ1-1
TGTGCCAGCAGTCCTCAGGGGTCAGGCACTGAAGCTTTCTTT
CASSPQGSGTEAFF
>NA|15|TRBV5-6|NA|TRBJ2-1
TGTGCCAGCAGCTTGGTCACGGGGATGGACAATGAGCAGTTCTTC
CASSLVTGMDNEQFF
>NA|12|TRBV5-1|NA|TRBJ2-1
TGCGCCAGCAGCTTGTGGGGGAATGAGCAGTTCTTC
CASSLWGNEQFF
>NA|15|TRBV30|NA|TRBJ1-4
TGTGCCTGGAGGCCTGACGGGGCAACTAATGAAAAACTGTTTTTT
CAWRPDGATNEKLFF
>NA|13|TRBV14|NA|TRBJ2-6
TGTGCCAGCAGACGCTCTGGGGCCAACGTCCTGACTTTC
CASRRSGANVLTF
>NA|14|TRBV9|NA|TRBJ2-2
TGTGCCAGCAGCGGACGTCCTTGGTCCGGGGAGCTGTTTTTT
CASSGRPWSGELFF
>TRBD2|16|TRBV5-6|NA|TRBJ2-1
TGTGCCAGCAGCTACGAAGCGGGGTCGCGCTACAATGAGCAGTTCTTC
CASSYEAGSRYNEQFF
>NA|14|TRBV11-2|NA|TRBJ1-4
TGTGCCAGCAGCCCGGGCACAGGGAACGAAAAACTGTTTTTT
CASSPGTGNEKLFF
>NA|16|TRBV5-4|NA|TRBJ2-7
TGTGCCAGCAGCCCTGTGGGAGGCGGTAGCTCCTACGAGCAGTACTTC
CASSPVGGGSSYEQYF
>TRBD1|15|TRBV28|NA|TRBJ1-2
TGTGCCAGCAGTCCACGGGACAGGGCAGCCTATGGCTACACCTTC
CASSPRDRAAYGYTF
>TRBD2|14|TRBV11-2|NA|TRBJ2-5
TGTGCCAGCAGCCCGCTAGCGGGAGTGGAGACCCAGTACTTC
CASSPLAGVETQYF